This T cell receptor (beta chain) was documented in a study of identical twins. TCRdb re-derived calls from the 5' RACE reads in MiXCR, one entry per CDR3 protein. This repertoire shows 520,000 or so distinct CDR3 sequences, 22% found once; its top ten account for roughly 0.9%. This CDR3 has 18 amino acids. V lost 3 bases, J lost 7 bases, and 27 bases lay in between. The germline V gene encodes CDR1 SGHVS and CDR2 FQNEAQ. The sample was also reused in another study, on T cells expressing NK-cell markers. From that second work: Seropositivity for HCMV was found in seven of the eight sequenced donors, with one seronegative.

The source is a woman aged 18-35 years in good health. V and J are TRBV7-8 and TRBJ1-1, with a possible D match to TRBD1 (6 bases). Input material: CD4+ T cells sorted from blood. The DNA for the CDR3 is TGTGCCAGCAGCTTCCCCCTTTTGAGGGGACACCAGAGGGATGAAGCTTTCTTT. Its translation is CASSFPLLRGHQRDEAFF.